A single sample is the source of the 3 T cell receptor beta chains below, sequenced in a study of T cell repertoires in cytomegalovirus infection. These receptors lack a known antigen. In TCRdb, the reads were re-called with MiXCR into one record per CDR3 protein. Of hundreds of thousands of distinct CDR3 sequences listed, approximately 40% are singletons. Sequenced here: cultured PBMCs, sampled from culture after CMV antigen stimulation. The receptors come from a human donor in good health (CMV status not recorded). Some clones in this sample may be carry-over from other donors' samples.

The rearrangement joins TRBV20-1 to TRBJ2-3, with D hard to call. The CDR3 sequence is 15 residues long. From germline, CDR1 is DFQATT and CDR2 SNEGSKA (reference sequence). The V gene lost 2 bases and the J gene lost 2 bases, with 14 bases spanning the gap. The CDR3 here is CSARMSRVDTDTQYF. CDR3 coding DNA: TGCAGTGCTAGAATGAGTCGGGTAGACACAGATACGCAGTATTTT.

At least ten counts were recorded for this clonotype. The V and J genes are TRBV7-2 and TRBJ2-1; TRBD2 matches 10 bases. The CDR3 has 15 residues. V shed 5 bases, J shed 3 bases, and the junction held 4 bases outside the gene matches. Germline loops: CDR1 SGHTA, CDR2 FQGNSA. In DNA form, the CDR3 reads TGTGCCAGCAGCGATAGACTAGCGGGCTACAATGAGCAGTTCTTC. Translated, it gives CASSDRLAGYNEQFF.

This clonotype occurred once. V gene TRBV6-5 combines with J gene TRBJ2-7; 8 bases agree with TRBD2. The ends lost 7 bases at V and 2 bases at J; junction bases unmatched: 13. The CDR3 covers 16 residues. Germline lookup yields CDR1 MNHEY and CDR2 SVGAGI. As DNA, the CDR3 is TGTGCCAGCACTAAATACGCGGGGGGCTTAACCTACGAGCAGTACTTC. This sequence encodes CASTKYAGGLTYEQYF.